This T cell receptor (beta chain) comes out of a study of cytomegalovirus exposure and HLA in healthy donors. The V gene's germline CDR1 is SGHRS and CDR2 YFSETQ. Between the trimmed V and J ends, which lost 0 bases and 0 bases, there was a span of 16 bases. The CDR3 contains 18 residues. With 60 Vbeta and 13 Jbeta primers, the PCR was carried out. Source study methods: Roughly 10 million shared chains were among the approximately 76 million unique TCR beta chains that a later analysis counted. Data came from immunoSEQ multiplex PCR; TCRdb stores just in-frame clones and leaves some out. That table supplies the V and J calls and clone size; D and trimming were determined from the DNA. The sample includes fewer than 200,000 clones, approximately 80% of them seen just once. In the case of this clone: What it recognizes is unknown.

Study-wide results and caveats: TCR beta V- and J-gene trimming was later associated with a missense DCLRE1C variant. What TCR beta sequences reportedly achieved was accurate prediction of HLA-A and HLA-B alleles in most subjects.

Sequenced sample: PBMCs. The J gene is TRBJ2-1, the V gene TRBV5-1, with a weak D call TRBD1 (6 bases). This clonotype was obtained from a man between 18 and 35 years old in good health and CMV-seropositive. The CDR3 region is CASSLAPPDRPSYNEQFF. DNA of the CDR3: TGCGCCAGCAGCTTGGCCCCACCTGACAGGCCCTCCTACAATGAGCAGTTCTTC.